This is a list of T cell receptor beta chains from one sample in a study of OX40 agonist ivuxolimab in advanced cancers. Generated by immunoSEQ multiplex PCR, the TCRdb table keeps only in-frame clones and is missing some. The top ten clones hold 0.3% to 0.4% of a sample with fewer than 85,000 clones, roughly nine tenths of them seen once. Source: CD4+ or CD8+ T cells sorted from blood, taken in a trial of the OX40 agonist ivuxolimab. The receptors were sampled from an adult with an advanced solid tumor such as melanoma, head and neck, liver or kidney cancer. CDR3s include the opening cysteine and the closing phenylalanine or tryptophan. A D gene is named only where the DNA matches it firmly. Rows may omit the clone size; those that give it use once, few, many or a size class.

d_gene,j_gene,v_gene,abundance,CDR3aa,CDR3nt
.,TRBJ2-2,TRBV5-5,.,CASSLALQNTGELFF,TGTGCCAGCAGCTTGGCACTGCAGAACACCGGGGAGCTGTTTTTT
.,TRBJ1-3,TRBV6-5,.,CASSYGTGNTIYF,TGTGCCAGCAGTTACGGCACTGGAAACACCATATATTTT
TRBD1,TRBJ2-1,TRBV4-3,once,CASSLPGGQGYNEQFF,TGCGCCAGCAGCCTCCCGGGCGGACAGGGATACAATGAGCAGTTCTTC
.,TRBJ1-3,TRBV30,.,CAWSSGSYSGNTIYF,TGTGCCTGGAGTTCGGGGTCGTACTCTGGAAACACCATATATTTT
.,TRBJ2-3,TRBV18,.,CASSPSQAGLSPDTQYF,TGTGCCAGCTCACCTTCTCAGGCGGGGCTCTCCCCAGATACGCAGTATTTT
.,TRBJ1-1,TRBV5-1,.,CASSLGAGSTEAFF,TGCGCCAGCAGCTTGGGGGCAGGTTCTACTGAAGCTTTCTTT
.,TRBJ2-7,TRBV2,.,CASILNYEQYF,TGTGCCAGCATTTTGAACTACGAGCAGTACTTC
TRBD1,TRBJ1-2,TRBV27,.,CASSRTRDSHYGYTF,TGTGCCAGCAGTCGAACCAGGGACAGCCACTATGGCTACACCTTC
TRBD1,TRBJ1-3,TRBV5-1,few,CASSLDRGLVGNTIYF,TGCGCCAGCAGCTTGGACAGGGGACTGGTCGGAAACACCATATATTTT
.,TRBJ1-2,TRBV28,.,CATRGGSDYGYTF,TGTGCCACAAGGGGAGGGTCAGACTATGGCTACACCTTC
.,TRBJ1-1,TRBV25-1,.,CASSESPRAEAFF,TGTGCCAGCAGTGAGTCCCCACGGGCTGAAGCTTTCTTT
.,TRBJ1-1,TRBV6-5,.,CASSYSPANTEAFF,TGTGCCAGCAGTTACTCTCCAGCGAACACTGAAGCTTTCTTT
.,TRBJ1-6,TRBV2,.,CASSDWRVDSGNSPLHF,TGTGCCAGCAGTGATTGGAGGGTCGACAGCGGTAATTCACCCCTCCACTTT
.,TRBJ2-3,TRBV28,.,CASTTIPDTQYF,TGTGCCAGCACCACAATTCCAGATACGCAGTATTTT
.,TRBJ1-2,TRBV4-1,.,CASSQPWQTHYGYTF,TGCGCCAGCAGCCAGCCGTGGCAGACTCACTATGGCTACACCTTC
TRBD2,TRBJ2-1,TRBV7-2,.,CASSTLAGGQYSYNEQFF,TGTGCCAGCAGTACCTTAGCGGGAGGGCAGTACTCCTACAATGAGCAGTTCTTC
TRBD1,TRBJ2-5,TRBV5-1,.,CASSAGTEQETQYF,TGCGCCAGCAGCGCCGGGACAGAGCAAGAGACCCAGTACTTC
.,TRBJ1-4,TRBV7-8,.,CASSPYGMVDEKLFF,TGTGCCAGCAGCCCCTACGGTATGGTAGATGAAAAACTGTTTTTT
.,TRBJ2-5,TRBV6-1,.,CASSEPPRETQYF,TGTGCCAGCAGTGAACCCCCCCGAGAGACCCAGTACTTC
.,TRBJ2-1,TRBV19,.,CARFGSNNEQFF,TGTGCCAGGTTTGGGAGCAACAATGAGCAGTTCTTC
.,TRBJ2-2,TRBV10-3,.,CAIKADGGTGELFF,TGTGCCATCAAGGCCGACGGAGGCACCGGGGAGCTGTTTTTT
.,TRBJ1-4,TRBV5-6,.,CASSYDSAEKLFF,TGTGCCAGCAGCTACGACAGCGCAGAAAAACTGTTTTTT
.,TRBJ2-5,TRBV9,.,CASSVLDALQETQYF,TGTGCCAGCAGCGTTCTGGACGCCCTACAAGAGACCCAGTACTTC
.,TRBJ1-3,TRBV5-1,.,CASSRGEFGNTIYF,TGCGCCAGCAGCCGAGGGGAATTTGGAAACACCATATATTTT
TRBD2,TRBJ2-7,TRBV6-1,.,CASSERLASGNHYEQYF,TGTGCCAGCAGTGAAAGGTTGGCTAGCGGGAATCATTACGAGCAGTACTTC
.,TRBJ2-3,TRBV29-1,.,CSVAFSPADTQYF,TGCAGCGTTGCTTTTAGTCCCGCAGATACGCAGTATTTT
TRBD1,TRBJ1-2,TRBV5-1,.,CASSTGQGDGYTF,TGCGCCAGCAGTACCGGACAGGGGGACGGCTACACCTTC
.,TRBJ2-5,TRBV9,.,CASSVSAQETQYF,TGTGCCAGCAGCGTATCAGCCCAAGAGACCCAGTACTTC
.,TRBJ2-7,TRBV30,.,CAWSVGAAGEQYF,TGTGCCTGGAGTGTCGGGGCTGCGGGAGAGCAGTACTTC
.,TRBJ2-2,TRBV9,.,CASSVGGSEKLFF,TGTGCCAGCAGCGTGGGAGGCTCGGAGAAGCTGTTTTTT
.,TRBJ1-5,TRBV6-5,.,CASSYDGDQPQHF,TGTGCCAGCAGTTACGATGGAGATCAGCCCCAGCATTTT
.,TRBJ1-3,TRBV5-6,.,CASSSSVSSGNTIYF,TGTGCCAGCAGCTCCTCAGTGAGCTCTGGAAACACCATATATTTT
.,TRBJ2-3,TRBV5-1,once,CASSPGQFTDTQYF,TGCGCCAGCAGCCCAGGACAGTTCACAGATACGCAGTATTTT
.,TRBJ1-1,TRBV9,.,CASSVSAPGAEAFF,TGTGCCAGCAGCGTAAGCGCACCCGGCGCTGAAGCTTTCTTT
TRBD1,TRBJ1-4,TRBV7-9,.,CASSSRQGAAEKLFF,TGTGCCAGCAGCTCGAGACAGGGGGCAGCTGAAAAACTGTTTTTT
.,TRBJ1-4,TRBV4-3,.,CASSQDLGESEKLFF,TGCGCCAGCAGCCAAGATCTGGGGGAAAGTGAAAAACTGTTTTTT
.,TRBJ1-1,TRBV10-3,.,CAIKITEDTEAFF,TGTGCCATCAAGATTACGGAGGACACTGAAGCTTTCTTT
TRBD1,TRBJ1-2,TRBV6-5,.,CASSYRDRSYGYTF,TGTGCCAGCAGTTACCGGGACAGGAGCTATGGCTACACCTTC
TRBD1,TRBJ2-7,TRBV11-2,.,CASSLGQGKFHEQYF,TGTGCCAGCAGCTTAGGACAGGGAAAATTCCACGAGCAGTACTTC
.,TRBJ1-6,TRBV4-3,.,CASSQGGNNSPLHF,TGCGCCAGCAGCCAGGGGGGGAATAATTCACCCCTCCACTTT
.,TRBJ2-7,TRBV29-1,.,CSVEDDGTSYEQYF,TGCAGCGTTGAAGATGATGGCACCTCCTACGAGCAGTACTTC
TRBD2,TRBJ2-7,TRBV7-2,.,CASSLGGLDGTQYF,TGTGCCAGCAGCTTAGGGGGACTAGATGGGACACAGTACTTC
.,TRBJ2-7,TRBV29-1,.,CSVEDSQGSEQYF,TGCAGCGTTGAAGATTCGCAGGGAAGCGAGCAGTACTTC
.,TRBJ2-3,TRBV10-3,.,CAISVLLGPDTQYF,TGTGCCATCAGTGTCCTCTTAGGACCAGATACGCAGTATTTT
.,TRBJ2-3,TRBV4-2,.,CASSQDQERTDTQYF,TGTGCCAGCAGCCAAGATCAGGAGCGCACAGATACGCAGTATTTT
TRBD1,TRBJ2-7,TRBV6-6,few,CASRGLTGTPYEQYF,TGTGCCAGCAGGGGGTTGACAGGGACCCCCTACGAGCAGTACTTC
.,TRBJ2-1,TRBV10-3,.,CAIREQTNEQFF,TGTGCCATCAGAGAGCAGACAAATGAGCAGTTCTTC
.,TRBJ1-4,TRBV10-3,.,CAISPQGDSEKLFF,TGTGCCATCAGTCCTCAAGGGGATAGTGAAAAACTGTTTTTT
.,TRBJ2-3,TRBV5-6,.,CASSFTGTGDTQYF,TGTGCCAGCAGCTTTACAGGGACCGGAGATACGCAGTATTTT
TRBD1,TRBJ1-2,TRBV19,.,CASSPTGTGIYGYTF,TGTGCCAGTAGTCCTACGGGGACAGGGATCTATGGCTACACCTTC
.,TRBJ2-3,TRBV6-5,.,CASSYGLGQYF,TGTGCCAGCAGTTACGGGTTAGGGCAGTATTTT
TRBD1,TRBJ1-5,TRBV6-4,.,CASSAPGQGAYQPQHF,TGTGCCAGCAGTGCGCCGGGACAGGGGGCTTATCAGCCCCAGCATTTT
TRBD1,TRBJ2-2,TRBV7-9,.,CASKKLGGTGETGELFF,TGTGCCAGCAAGAAACTGGGAGGGACAGGGGAGACCGGGGAGCTGTTTTTT
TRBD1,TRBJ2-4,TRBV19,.,CASSIVGQGRNIQYF,TGTGCCAGTAGTATAGTCGGACAGGGGAGAAACATTCAGTACTTC
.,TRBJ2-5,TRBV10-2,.,CASRGGETQYF,TGCGCCAGCAGGGGAGGAGAGACCCAGTACTTC
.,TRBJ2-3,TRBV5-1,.,CATRADPTDTQYF,TGCGCCACGCGAGCGGACCCCACAGATACGCAGTATTTT
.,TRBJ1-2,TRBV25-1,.,CASSEGTYYGYTF,TGTGCCAGCAGTGAGGGCACTTACTATGGCTACACCTTC
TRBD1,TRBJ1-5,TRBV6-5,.,CASNTGGAKPQHF,TGTGCCAGCAATACAGGGGGGGCCAAGCCCCAGCATTTT
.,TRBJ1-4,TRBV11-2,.,CASSLGQPGLEKLFF,TGTGCCAGCAGCTTAGGGCAGCCGGGCTTGGAAAAACTGTTTTTT